The T cell receptor beta chain described here comes from a study of beta chain features in type 1 diabetes. Study-level findings and limits: TCRB CDR3 length was moderately but significantly reduced in all four CD4+ subsets of Type 1 diabetes patients. Any HLA-type effect on TCRB rearrangement remained unresolved here.

Germline V gene data show CDR1 as SGHAT and CDR2 as FQNNGV. Deletions cut 3 bases from V and 5 bases from J, with 8 bases between. The CDR3 totals 12 residues. Reverse transcribing all isolated RNA meant expressed TCRB transcripts were sequenced. Only in-frame clones appear in the TCRdb table, and some are missing; sequencing was by immunoSEQ multiplex PCR. Among roughly 130,000 clones, roughly 15% were seen once, and the ten largest hold 2.3%. With regard to this clone: Its cognate antigen is unknown.

This TCR derives from a man aged 25 to 45 with type 1 diabetes. The sequenced sample consisted of central memory CD4+ T cells from blood. V gene TRBV11-2 combines with J gene TRBJ2-7; no reliable D call. The CDR3 protein is CASSFGRHEQYF. For the CDR3, the DNA is TGTGCCAGCAGCTTCGGGCGGCACGAGCAGTACTTC.